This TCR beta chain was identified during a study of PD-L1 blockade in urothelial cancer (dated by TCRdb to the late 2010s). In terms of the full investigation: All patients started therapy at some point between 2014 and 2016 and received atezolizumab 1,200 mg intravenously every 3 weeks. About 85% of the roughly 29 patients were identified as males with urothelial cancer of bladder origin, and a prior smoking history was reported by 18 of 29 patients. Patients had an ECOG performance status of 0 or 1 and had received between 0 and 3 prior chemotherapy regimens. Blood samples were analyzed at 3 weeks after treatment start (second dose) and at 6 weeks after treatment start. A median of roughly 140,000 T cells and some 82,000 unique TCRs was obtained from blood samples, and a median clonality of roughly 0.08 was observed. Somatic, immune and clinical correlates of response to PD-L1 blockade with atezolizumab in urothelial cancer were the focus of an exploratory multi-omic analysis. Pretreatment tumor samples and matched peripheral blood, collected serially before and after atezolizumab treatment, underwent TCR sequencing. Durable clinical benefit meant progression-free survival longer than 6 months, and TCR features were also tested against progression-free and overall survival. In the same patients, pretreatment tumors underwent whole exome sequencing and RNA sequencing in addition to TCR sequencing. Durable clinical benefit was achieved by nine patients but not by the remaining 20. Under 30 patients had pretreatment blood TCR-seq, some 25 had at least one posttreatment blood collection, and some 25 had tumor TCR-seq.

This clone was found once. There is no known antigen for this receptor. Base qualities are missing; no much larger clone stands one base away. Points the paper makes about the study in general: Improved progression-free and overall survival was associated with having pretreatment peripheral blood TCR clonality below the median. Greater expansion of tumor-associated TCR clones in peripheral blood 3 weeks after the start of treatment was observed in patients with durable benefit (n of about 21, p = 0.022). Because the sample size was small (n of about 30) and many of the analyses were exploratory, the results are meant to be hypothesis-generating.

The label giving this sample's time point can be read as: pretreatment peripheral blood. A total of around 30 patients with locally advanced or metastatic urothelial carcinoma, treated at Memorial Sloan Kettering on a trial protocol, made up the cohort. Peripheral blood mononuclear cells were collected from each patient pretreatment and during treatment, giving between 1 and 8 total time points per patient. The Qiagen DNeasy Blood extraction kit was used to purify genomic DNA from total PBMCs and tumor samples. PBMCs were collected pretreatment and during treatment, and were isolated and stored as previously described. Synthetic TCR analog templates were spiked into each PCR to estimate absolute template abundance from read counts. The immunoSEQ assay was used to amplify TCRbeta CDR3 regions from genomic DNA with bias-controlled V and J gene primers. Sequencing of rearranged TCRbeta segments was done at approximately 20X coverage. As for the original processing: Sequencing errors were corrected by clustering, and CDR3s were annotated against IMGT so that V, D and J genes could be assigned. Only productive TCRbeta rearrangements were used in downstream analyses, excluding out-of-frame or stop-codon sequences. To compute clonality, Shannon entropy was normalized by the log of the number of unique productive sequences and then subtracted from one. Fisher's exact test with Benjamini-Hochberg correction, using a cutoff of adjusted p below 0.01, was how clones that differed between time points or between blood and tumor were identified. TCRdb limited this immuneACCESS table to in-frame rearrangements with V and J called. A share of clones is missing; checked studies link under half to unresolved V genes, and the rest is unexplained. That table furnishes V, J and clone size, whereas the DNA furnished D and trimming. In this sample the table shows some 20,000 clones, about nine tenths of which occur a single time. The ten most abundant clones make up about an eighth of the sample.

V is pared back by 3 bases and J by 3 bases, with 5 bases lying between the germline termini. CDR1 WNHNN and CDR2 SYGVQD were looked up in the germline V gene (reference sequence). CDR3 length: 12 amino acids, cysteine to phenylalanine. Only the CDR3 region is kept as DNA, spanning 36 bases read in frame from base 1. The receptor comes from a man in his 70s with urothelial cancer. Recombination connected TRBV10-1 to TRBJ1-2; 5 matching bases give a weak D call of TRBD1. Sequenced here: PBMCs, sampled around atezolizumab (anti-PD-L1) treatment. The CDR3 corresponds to CASSEGDYGYTF. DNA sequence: TGCGCCAGCAGTGAAGGGGACTATGGCTACACCTTC.